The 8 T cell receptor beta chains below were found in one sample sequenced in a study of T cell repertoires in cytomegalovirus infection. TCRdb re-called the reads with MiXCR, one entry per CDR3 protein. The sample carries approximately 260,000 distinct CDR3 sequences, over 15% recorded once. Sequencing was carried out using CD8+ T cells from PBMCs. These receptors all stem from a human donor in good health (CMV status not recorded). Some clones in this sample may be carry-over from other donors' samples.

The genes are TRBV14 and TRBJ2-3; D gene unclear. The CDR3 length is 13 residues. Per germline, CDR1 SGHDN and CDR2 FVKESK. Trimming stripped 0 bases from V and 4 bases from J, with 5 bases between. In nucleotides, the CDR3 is TGTGCCAGCAGCCAAGAATTCCCAGATACGCAGTATTTT. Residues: CASSQEFPDTQYF.

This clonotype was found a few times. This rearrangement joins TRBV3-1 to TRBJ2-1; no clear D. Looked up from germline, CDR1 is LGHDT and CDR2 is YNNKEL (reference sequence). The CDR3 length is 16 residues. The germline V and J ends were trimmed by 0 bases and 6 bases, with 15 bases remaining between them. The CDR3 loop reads CASSQDRKELSNEQFF. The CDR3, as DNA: TGTGCCAGCAGCCAAGACCGCAAAGAGCTCAGCAATGAGCAGTTCTTC.

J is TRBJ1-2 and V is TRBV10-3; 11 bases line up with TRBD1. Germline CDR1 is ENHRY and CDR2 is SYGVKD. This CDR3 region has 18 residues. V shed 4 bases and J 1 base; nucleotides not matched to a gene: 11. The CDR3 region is CAISAQDRGPDLNYGYTF. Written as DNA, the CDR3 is TGTGCCATCAGTGCCCAGGACAGGGGGCCGGACCTTAACTATGGCTACACCTTC.

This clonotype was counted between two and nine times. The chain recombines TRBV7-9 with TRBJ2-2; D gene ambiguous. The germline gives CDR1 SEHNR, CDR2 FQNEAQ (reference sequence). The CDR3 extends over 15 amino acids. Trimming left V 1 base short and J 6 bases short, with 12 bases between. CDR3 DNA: TGTGCCAGCAGCTTAGTTGTCATAGGCTCCGGGGAGCTGTTTTTT. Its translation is CASSLVVIGSGELFF.

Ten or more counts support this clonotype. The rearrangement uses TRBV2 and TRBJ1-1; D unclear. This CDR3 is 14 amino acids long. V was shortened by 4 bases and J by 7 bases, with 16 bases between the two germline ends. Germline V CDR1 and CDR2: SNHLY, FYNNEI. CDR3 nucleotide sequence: TGTGCCAGCAGTGCCGGGCTATCTCTCATTGAAGCTTTCTTT. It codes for CASSAGLSLIEAFF.

CDR3 residues: CSARDPQSPATNEKLFF. In nucleotides, the CDR3 is TGCAGTGCTAGAGATCCCCAGTCCCCTGCAACTAATGAAAAACTGTTTTTT. The gene calls are TRBV20-1 and TRBJ1-4; D is unresolved. V was shortened by 0 bases and J by 0 bases, with 14 bases between the two germline ends. Germline V gene lookup returns CDR1 DFQATT and CDR2 SNEGSKA (reference sequence). CDR3 length: 17 residues.

The CDR3 coding sequence is TGTGCCAGCAGTGAAATGGCCTTAGTCTCCCCAGATACGCAGTATTTT. Protein product: CASSEMALVSPDTQYF. The gene calls are TRBV6-1 and TRBJ2-3, with unresolved D. This CDR3 spans 16 amino acids. Germline CDR1 reads MNHNS; CDR2 reads SASEGT. Deletions cut 2 bases from V and 4 bases from J, with 16 bases between.

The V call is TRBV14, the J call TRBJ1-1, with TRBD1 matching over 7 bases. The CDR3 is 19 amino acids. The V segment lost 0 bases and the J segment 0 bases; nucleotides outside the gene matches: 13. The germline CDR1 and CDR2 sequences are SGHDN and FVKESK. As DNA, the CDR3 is TGTGCCAGCAGCCAAGATTTGTACTCGGCAGGGGGGCTGAACACTGAAGCTTTCTTT. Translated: CASSQDLYSAGGLNTEAFF.